This T cell receptor beta chain was obtained from a study of shared clonotypes between healthy human individuals. The study, taken as a whole, reports: Enrolling few donors narrowed the genetic and exposure-history diversity that was represented. Against clonotypes common to all four donors, non-shared ones had lower generation probabilities. Estimated richness was generally greater in naive than memory subsets.

Deep-level assay runs were performed. The assay was immunoSEQ multiplex PCR, and TCRdb's table has in-frame clones only and misses some. Of nearly 1,000,000 clones in the sample, more than 75% were seen once. About this clone: Antigen unknown. Its ends do not fully match the called genes, so a read error is possible.

CDR3 length equals 11 residues. The germline CDR1 and CDR2 sequences are GTSNPN and SVGIG (reference sequence). Sequences were obtained from memory CD4+ T cells sorted from blood. Subset indicated: CD45RA-negative fraction. The chain couples TRBV30 to TRBJ1-2; no clear D gene. The sequence derives from a man aged 18-30 years in good health. The CDR3 loop reads CAWSVGQQPFF. The CDR3 region has the DNA TGTGCCTGGAGTGTCGGGCAGCAGCCCTTCTTC.